This T cell receptor (beta chain) originates from a study of T cells in localized non-small cell lung cancer. Study results and caveats: Uninvolved adjacent lung had more T cell clonality than any other tissue, topping tumor. Heterogeneity is still possible, as just one tumor region was sequenced. A denser population of T cells in blood accompanied longer overall survival. Turning up in adjacent lung were a median approximately 60 of the top 100 tumor clones.

The sample holds one count of this clone. The antigen is unknown. The data were produced by immunoSEQ multiplex PCR, yet TCRdb's version contains in-frame clones alone and is incomplete. The sample comprises about 11,000 clones, around nine tenths of which are singletons, and around 13% rests with the top ten. This sample comprised peripheral blood, obtained before any cancer treatment. This clonotype originated in a male donor older than 55 with stage III lung adenocarcinoma.

The CDR3 here is CASSPTGNDNEQFF. DNA for the CDR3: TGTGCCAGCTCACCGACAGGGAACGACAATGAGCAGTTCTTC. The chain has TRBV18 and TRBJ2-1; TRBD1 aligns across 7 bases. J was trimmed by 5 bases and V by 3 bases; bases with no gene match: 4. The CDR3 is 14 residues long. Germline CDR1 is KGHSH and CDR2 is LQKENI.